The entry below gives a single T cell receptor beta chain sequence along with its context. The protocol was immunoSEQ multiplex PCR, while the TCRdb copy is restricted to in-frame clones and leaves out a portion. The sample holds under 250,000 clones, 82% seen once. The entry originates in a study of blood T cell repertoires in COVID-19. V was clipped by 3 bases and J by 8 bases; unmatched bases: 5. The CDR3 loop spans 14 amino acids. Germline V lookup: CDR1 SGHTA, CDR2 FQGNSA. The chain has TRBV7-2 and TRBJ1-2; 11 nucleotides match TRBD1. This clonotype was obtained from a woman in her 70s with COVID-19, enrolled during active disease. Sample: peripheral blood. The CDR3 DNA is TGTGCCAGCAGCTTGGGACAGGGGGAGGGCGGCTACACCTTC. Encoded protein: CASSLGQGEGGYTF. The whole variable domain, remainder taken from reference TRBV7-2 and TRBJ1-2, is GAGVSQSPSNKVTEKGKDVELRCDPISGHTALYWYRQSLGQGLEFLIYFQGNSAPDKSGLPSDRFSAERTGGSVSTLTIQRTQQEDSAVYLCASSLGQGEGGYTFGSGTRLTVV.